This TCR beta chain was sequenced in a study of T cells in localized non-small cell lung cancer. Study results and limitations: Median about 56 top-100 tumor clones were shared with paired adjacent lung.

CDR1 MNHEY and CDR2 SVGAGI come from the germline V gene. V was shortened by 6 bases and J by 4 bases, with 12 bases between the two germline ends. The CDR3 loop spans 14 amino acids. Sequenced by immunoSEQ multiplex PCR; TCRdb stores in-frame clones only, minus some. The data show 55,000 or so clones, around 80% seen once. As to this clone: Its matching antigen is unknown.

The receptor was derived from a woman aged 40-75 years with stage II lung adenocarcinoma. The rearrangement joins TRBV6-5 to TRBJ2-2, with D possibly TRBD1 on 6 matching bases. This material consisted of PBMCs, taken before any cancer treatment. The DNA of the CDR3 is TGTGCCAGCAGCTCAGGGGTATCCACCGGGGAGCTGTTTTTT. Translating it yields CASSSGVSTGELFF.